The clone carrying this T cell receptor (beta chain) showed up just once. This sample is part of a study of blood T cell repertoires in COVID-19. Data came from immunoSEQ multiplex PCR; TCRdb stores just in-frame clones and leaves some out. The sample contains 350,000 to 550,000 clones, about 90% of which appear only once. This receptor was identified in a woman younger than 30 with acute COVID-19. Sequenced: PBMCs or T cells enriched from blood (not recorded which).

The CDR3 region is CAISEGQGAYGYTF. For the CDR3, the DNA is TGTGCCATCAGTGAGGGACAGGGGGCCTATGGCTACACCTTC. V is TRBV10-3 and J is TRBJ1-2; the match to TRBD1 covers 11 bases. V dropped 2 bases and J dropped 4; count of bases not matched to a gene: 0. CDR3 length: 14 residues. In germline, CDR1 is ENHRY, CDR2 SYGVKD.